This passage covers 15 T cell receptor beta chains from one sample sequenced in a study of cytomegalovirus exposure and HLA in healthy donors. The PCR was carried out with 60 Vbeta primers and 13 Jbeta primers. The repertoire was sequenced with immunoSEQ multiplex PCR; TCRdb's copy has only in-frame clones and lacks some. The sample has 140,000 to 150,000 clones, about two thirds seen once. The sample consisted of PBMCs. The receptor set was obtained from a man between 60 and 75 years old in good health and CMV-seronegative.

The chain combines TRBV7-9 with TRBJ2-5; maybe TRBD1 (6 bases). Germline V gene data show CDR1 as SEHNR and CDR2 as FQNEAQ (reference sequence). Trimming took off 1 base at V and 3 bases at J, with 9 bases between the two ends. This CDR3 region has 14 residues. CDR3 region: CASSLGTAEETQYF. In DNA, the CDR3 is TGTGCCAGCAGCTTAGGGACAGCTGAAGAGACCCAGTACTTC. Combining the CDR3 with reference TRBV7-9 and TRBJ2-5 gives the whole variable domain DTGVSQNPRHKITKRGQNVTFRCDPISEHNRLYWYRQTLGQGPEFLTYFQNEAQLEKSRLLSDRFSAERPKGSFSTLEIQRTEQGDSAMYLCASSLGTAEETQYFGPGTRLLVL.

The chain combines TRBV5-4 with TRBJ2-1; 8 bases fit TRBD2. The CDR3 sequence is 15 residues long. Per germline, CDR1 SGHNT and CDR2 YYREEE (reference sequence). V was pared by 0 bases and J by 3 bases, with 2 bases of the junction left unmatched. DNA of the CDR3: TGTGCCAGCAGCTTGGGACTAGCGTTCTACAATGAGCAGTTCTTC. The encoded protein is CASSLGLAFYNEQFF.

This chain links TRBV5-4 with TRBJ2-7; no firm D call. V was cut by 4 bases and J by 5 bases, with 16 bases left in between. The CDR3 is 14 residues long. Germline V gene data show CDR1 as SGHNT and CDR2 as YYREEE (reference sequence). CDR3 bases: TGTGCCAGCAGCCTGGACGGGTCCAACGACGAGCAGTACTTC. Translation: CASSLDGSNDEQYF.

The chain carries TRBV5-1 and TRBJ1-1; D is unresolved. CDR3 length: 13 residues. Trimming left V 6 bases short and J 1 base short, with 10 bases between. Looked up from germline, CDR1 is SGHRS and CDR2 is YFSETQ. CDR3 coding DNA: TGCGCCAGCACCCTCGACACGAACACTGAAGCTTTCTTT. It codes for CASTLDTNTEAFF.

This clone has only a few counts. V and J are TRBV28 and TRBJ2-3; TRBD1 aligns across 9 bases. The ends lost 2 bases at V and 3 bases at J; junction bases unmatched: 6. Germline V lookup: CDR1 MDHEN, CDR2 SYDVKM. The CDR3 sequence is 16 residues long. CDR3 sequence reads: CASSLRQGGWTDTQYF. CDR3 nucleotide sequence: TGTGCCAGCAGTTTAAGACAGGGGGGATGGACAGATACGCAGTATTTT.

There are a few counts of this clone. This rearrangement joins TRBV6-6 to TRBJ2-5, with TRBD1 matching over 12 bases. Germline-derived CDR1 and CDR2 are MNHNY and SVGAGI (reference sequence). This CDR3 is built from 15 residues. Unmatched junction bases numbered 8, after V lost 8 bases and J lost 4 bases. In DNA, the CDR3 is TGTGCCAGCGGGTCCGGGACAGGGGGCGCAGAGACCCAGTACTTC. Protein sequence: CASGSGTGGAETQYF.

Only a few counts were recorded for this clone. This sequence joins TRBV5-4 and TRBJ2-5; D gene unclear. Germline CDR1 reads SGHNT; CDR2 reads YYREEE (reference sequence). V was pared by 0 bases and J by 0 bases, with 3 bases between. CDR3 length: 13 amino acids. CDR3 region: CASSLDNQETQYF. Here the CDR3 DNA reads TGTGCCAGCAGCTTGGACAACCAAGAGACCCAGTACTTC.

This clone was counted only a few times. The J gene is TRBJ2-5, the V gene TRBV6-5, with D maybe TRBD2 (7 bases). From germline, CDR1 is MNHEY and CDR2 SVGAGI. CDR3 length: 14 amino acids. V lost 2 bases and J lost 5, with 12 bases in between. The CDR3 nucleotides read TGTGCCAGCAGTTACAGGGAGGGGGAGGAGACCCAGTACTTC. It codes for CASSYREGEETQYF.

This clone was observed a handful of times. This sequence joins TRBV28 and TRBJ1-2; D is perhaps TRBD1 (6 bases). Germline CDR1 and CDR2: MDHEN and SYDVKM. The CDR3 consists of 14 residues. V was shortened by 3 bases and J by 6 bases, with 14 bases between the two germline ends. As DNA, the CDR3 is TGTGCCAGCAGTTTTCCAGGGGAGTCTAATGGCTACACCTTC. Protein sequence: CASSFPGESNGYTF.

The CDR3 nucleotides are TGCGCCAGCACCAGGACAGGGCGTTCGGGCTACACCTTC. Its translation: CASTRTGRSGYTF. This chain uses TRBV5-1 with TRBJ1-2; 8 bases line up with TRBD1. Germline V gene lookup returns CDR1 SGHRS and CDR2 YFSETQ. The CDR3 has 13 amino acids. The ends lost 6 bases at V and 8 bases at J; junction bases unmatched: 9.

The chain recombines TRBV28 with TRBJ2-5; D is possibly TRBD1 (7 bases). The CDR3 is made up of 14 amino acids. Trimming took off 5 bases at V and 2 bases at J, with 12 bases between the two ends. From germline, CDR1 is MDHEN and CDR2 SYDVKM. This chain's CDR3 is CASSGQGGQETQYF. The CDR3 region has the DNA TGTGCCAGCAGTGGGCAGGGGGGACAAGAGACCCAGTACTTC.

The chain has TRBV5-1 and TRBJ1-1; a weak D match, TRBD1 (5 bases). The CDR3 extends over 14 amino acids. V lost 4 bases, J lost 2 bases, and 12 bases lay in between. Germline V gene sequence: CDR1 SGHRS, CDR2 YFSETQ. The CDR3 nucleotides are TGCGCCAGCAGCCAAAGCGGGGGTAACACTGAAGCTTTCTTT. Translated: CASSQSGGNTEAFF.

The chain carries TRBV15 and TRBJ2-7; 7 bases are a match to TRBD1. The junction had 2 bases not matched to a gene; V was cut back by 0 bases and J by 0 bases. This CDR3 comprises 15 residues. Germline V gene data show CDR1 as LNHNV and CDR2 as YYDKDF (reference sequence). For the CDR3, the DNA is TGTGCCACCAGCAGAGATAGGGACAGCTCCTACGAGCAGTACTTC. Its translation is CATSRDRDSSYEQYF.

This chain connects TRBV6-5 to TRBJ1-1; D remains unclear. V shed 2 bases and J shed 4 bases, with 11 bases lying between them. CDR3 length: 14 residues. Germline assignment: CDR1 MNHEY and CDR2 SVGAGI. DNA for the CDR3: TGTGCCAGCAGTTACCAAGGAGGGAGCACTGAAGCTTTCTTT. Its protein is CASSYQGGSTEAFF.

This clone came up a few times. The same CDR3 is also encoded by other DNA sequences in this sample. This chain connects TRBV5-1 to TRBJ2-7; D is ambiguous. Germline loops: CDR1 SGHRS, CDR2 YFSETQ. Trimming removed 0 bases from V and 0 bases from J, with 7 bases in between. CDR3 length: 14 amino acids. The CDR3 DNA follows: TGCGCCAGCAGCTTGGGCAGGTCCTCCTACGAGCAGTACTTC. As protein: CASSLGRSSYEQYF.